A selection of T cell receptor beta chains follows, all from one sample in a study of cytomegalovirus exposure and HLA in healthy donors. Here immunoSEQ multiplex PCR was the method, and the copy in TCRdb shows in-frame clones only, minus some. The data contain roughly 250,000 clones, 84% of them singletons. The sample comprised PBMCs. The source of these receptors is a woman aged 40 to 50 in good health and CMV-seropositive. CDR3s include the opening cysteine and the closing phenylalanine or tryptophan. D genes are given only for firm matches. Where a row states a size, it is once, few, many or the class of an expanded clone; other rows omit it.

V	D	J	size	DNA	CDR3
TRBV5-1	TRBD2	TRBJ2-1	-	TGCGCCAGCAGCTTGGAGTCTAGCGGGAGATTCGGTGAGCAGTTCTTC	CASSLESSGRFGEQFF
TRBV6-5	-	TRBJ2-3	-	TGTGCCAGCAGCTACGGTACAGGGCCCACAGATACGCAGTATTTT	CASSYGTGPTDTQYF
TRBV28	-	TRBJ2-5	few	TGTGCCAGCAGTTTATCAGGGCGAGAGACCCAGTACTTC	CASSLSGRETQYF
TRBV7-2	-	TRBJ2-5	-	TGTGCCAGCAGCTCAGGCGTCAGACAAGAGACCCAGTACTTC	CASSSGVRQETQYF
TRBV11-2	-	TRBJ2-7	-	TGTGCCAGCAGCCCTAGCGAGTCCTACGAGCAGTACTTC	CASSPSESYEQYF
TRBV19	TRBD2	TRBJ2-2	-	TGTGCCAGCCATAAGGGGCTAGCGGAATTCACCGGGGAGCTGTTTTTT	CASHKGLAEFTGELFF
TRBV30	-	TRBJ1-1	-	TGTGCCTGGAGTACCGAGTGGGCATCCACTGAAGCTTTCTTT	CAWSTEWASTEAFF
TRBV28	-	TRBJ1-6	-	TGTGCCAGCACTTCAGGGGAAACCTATAATTCACCCCTCCACTTT	CASTSGETYNSPLHF
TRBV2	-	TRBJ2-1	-	TGTGCCAGCAGGGGCAGAAACACGAATGAGCAGTTCTTC	CASRGRNTNEQFF
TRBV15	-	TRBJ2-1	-	TGTGCCACCTCTAGGGGGAGGGGCAATGAGCAGTTCTTC	CATSRGRGNEQFF
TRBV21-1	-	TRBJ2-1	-	TGTGCCAGCAGCCTCCGCCCCCGGGGAAACAATGAGCAGTTCTTC	CASSLRPRGNNEQFF
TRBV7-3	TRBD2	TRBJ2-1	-	TGTGCCAGCAGCTTAGGGCTAGCGGGACATGAGCAGTTCTTC	CASSLGLAGHEQFF
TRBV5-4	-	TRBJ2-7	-	TGTGCCAGCAGCTCTCTCTACGAGCAGTACTTC	CASSSLYEQYF
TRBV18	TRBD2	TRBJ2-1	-	TGTGCCAGCTCACCAGGCCTAGCGGGTGGCCTTGGGAATGAGCAGTTCTTC	CASSPGLAGGLGNEQFF
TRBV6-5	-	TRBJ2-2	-	TGTGCCAGCAGTTACGGTCGACAGAACACCGGGGAGCTGTTTTTT	CASSYGRQNTGELFF
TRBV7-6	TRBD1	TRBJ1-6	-	TGTGCCAGCAGCCGCGGGACAGATTCACCCCTCCACTTT	CASSRGTDSPLHF
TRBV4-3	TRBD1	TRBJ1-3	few	TGCGCCAGCAGCCAGGACAGGGGAACCGACTCTGGAAACACCATATATTTT	CASSQDRGTDSGNTIYF
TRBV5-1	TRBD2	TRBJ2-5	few	TGCGCCACTTCCCGCGGAGCGGGAGCCCAAGAGACCCAGTACTTC	CATSRGAGAQETQYF
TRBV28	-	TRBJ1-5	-	TGTGCCAGCACCTGGGAGGGGCGCGGCAATCAGCCCCAGCATTTT	CASTWEGRGNQPQHF
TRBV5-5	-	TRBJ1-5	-	TGTGCCAGCAGCTTGGGCCCCCCCAGGGATTATAGCAATCAGCCCCAGCATTTT	CASSLGPPRDYSNQPQHF
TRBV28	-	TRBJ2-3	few	TGTGCCAGCAATCCACGATCGACTGGCACAGATACGCAGTATTTT	CASNPRSTGTDTQYF
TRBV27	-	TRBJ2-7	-	TGTGCCAGCAGTTTAGTCCGGGGCGAGCAGTACTTC	CASSLVRGEQYF
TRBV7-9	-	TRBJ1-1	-	TGTTCCAGCAGCTTAATGAATACAGGGCTCGATTTTGAAGCTTTCTTT	CSSSLMNTGLDFEAFF
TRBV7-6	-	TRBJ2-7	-	TGTGCCAGCAGCCGGGAGTCCAGAGACTACGAGCAGTACTTC	CASSRESRDYEQYF
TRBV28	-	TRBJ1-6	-	TGTGCCAGCAGTTCCACCCCAGGGAATTCACCCCTCCACTTT	CASSSTPGNSPLHF
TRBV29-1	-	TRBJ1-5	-	TGCAGCGTTGAATCAGCCGCAGGTCAGCCCCAGCATTTT	CSVESAAGQPQHF
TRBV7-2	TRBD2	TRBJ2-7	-	TGTGCCAGCAGCTTGGGGCGGGAGCTCCACGAGCGGTACTTC	CASSLGRELHERYF
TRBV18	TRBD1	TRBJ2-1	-	TGTGCCAGCTCACCAGTGGCAGGACAGGGCGATGAGCAGTTCTTC	CASSPVAGQGDEQFF
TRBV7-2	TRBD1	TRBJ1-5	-	TGTGCCAGCAGCCCTAACCCTGGACAGGGGGCGAGCAATCAGCCCCAGCATTTT	CASSPNPGQGASNQPQHF
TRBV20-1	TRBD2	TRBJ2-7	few	TGCAGTGCTAGGGGAGGGCACGAGCAGTACTTC	CSARGGHEQYF
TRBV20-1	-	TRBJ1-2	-	TGCAGTGCTAGTGAGATCTATGGCTACACCTTC	CSASEIYGYTF
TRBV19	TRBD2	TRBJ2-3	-	TGTGCCAGTAGTATAAATGGACTAGCGGGAGTGCCAGATACGCAGTATTTT	CASSINGLAGVPDTQYF
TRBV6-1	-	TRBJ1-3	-	TGTGCCAGCGTCAGATGGAACACCATATATTTT	CASVRWNTIYF
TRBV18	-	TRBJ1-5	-	TGTGCCAGCTCACCAATGGCTGGAGACAATCAGCCCCAGCATTTT	CASSPMAGDNQPQHF
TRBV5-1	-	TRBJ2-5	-	TGCGCCAGCAGCCCGTTTAAGGCGGGGAAAGAGACCCAGTACTTC	CASSPFKAGKETQYF
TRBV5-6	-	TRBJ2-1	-	TGTGCCAGCACCTTAAGCGGAAAGCAGTTCTTC	CASTLSGKQFF
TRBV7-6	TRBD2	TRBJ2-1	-	TGTGCCAGCAGCTTATTAGCGGGGCTTAGCGGGAGCAATGAGCAGTTCTTC	CASSLLAGLSGSNEQFF
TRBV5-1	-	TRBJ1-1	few	TGCGCCAGCAGCTTTACCTATAACACTGAAGCTTTCTTT	CASSFTYNTEAFF
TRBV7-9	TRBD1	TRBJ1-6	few	TGTGCCAGCAGCTTAGCCTCGGGGACAGGGCCGCGCTCACCCCTCCACTTT	CASSLASGTGPRSPLHF